One sample yielded the 27 T cell receptor beta chains listed below, sequenced in a study of identical twins. TCRdb reprocessed the 5' RACE reads with MiXCR, giving one entry per CDR3 protein. Here the sample spans around 480,000 distinct CDR3 sequences, 14% being singletons. In addition, the sample was reused for a study of yellow fever vaccine responses in identical twins.

The sample consisted of CD4+ T cells sorted from blood. The origin of the receptors is a woman younger than 30 in good health.

The gene calls are TRBV2 and TRBJ1-2; 7 nucleotides align to TRBD1. Germline CDR1 reads SNHLY; CDR2 reads FYNNEI. Trimming at V came to 4 bases and at J to 4 bases, leaving 9 bases not matched to a gene. The CDR3 sequence is 15 residues long. The CDR3 bases are TGTGCCAGCAGTGTCTCGGGGCAGGGGGTCTATGGCTACACCTTC. As protein: CASSVSGQGVYGYTF.

The rearrangement links TRBV9 to TRBJ2-1; D not resolved. Germline CDR1 reads SGDLS; CDR2 reads YYNGEE. CDR3 length: 19 residues. Trimming stripped 0 bases from V and 0 bases from J, with 19 bases between. The CDR3 here is CASSVATPLGRSSYNEQFF. CDR3 coding DNA: TGTGCCAGCAGCGTAGCTACTCCGTTAGGCAGGTCCTCCTACAATGAGCAGTTCTTC.

This clonotype has just a few counts. The chain has TRBV5-4 and TRBJ1-6, with 7 bases lining up with TRBD1. The CDR3 sequence is 15 residues long. The V segment lost 2 bases and the J segment 8 bases; nucleotides outside the gene matches: 7. Looked up from germline, CDR1 is SGHNT and CDR2 is YYREEE (reference sequence). The CDR3 loop is CASSLRQGGDSPLHF. In nucleotides, the CDR3 is TGTGCCAGCAGCTTAAGACAGGGAGGTGATTCACCCCTCCACTTT.

This chain joins TRBV5-5 and TRBJ1-1; D is unresolved. V was clipped by 0 bases and J by 5 bases, with 14 bases between them. In germline, CDR1 is SGHKS, CDR2 YYEKEE (reference sequence). The length of the CDR3 is 15 residues. Here the CDR3 reads CASSLVATRGTEAFF. DNA of the CDR3: TGTGCCAGCAGCTTGGTCGCAACTCGAGGAACTGAAGCTTTCTTT.

The chain couples TRBV27 to TRBJ1-1; no definite D call. This CDR3 has 15 residues. V shed 0 bases and J shed 4 bases, with 12 bases lying between them. Germline loops: CDR1 MNHEY, CDR2 SMNVEV (reference sequence). CDR3 bases: TGTGCCAGCAGTTTATCGGACCTTTTCTCCACTGAAGCTTTCTTT. Translating gives CASSLSDLFSTEAFF.

This clonotype was detected only a few times. The V gene is TRBV10-3, the J gene TRBJ2-1; 9 nucleotides align to TRBD2. Germline CDR1 and CDR2: ENHRY and SYGVKD. With V trimmed by 6 bases and J by 2 bases, 2 bases remained unmatched. The CDR3 extends over 14 amino acids. This CDR3 is CAIRASGAYNEQFF. The DNA of the CDR3 is TGTGCCATCAGGGCTAGCGGGGCCTACAATGAGCAGTTCTTC.

The chain employs TRBV11-2 and TRBJ2-5; perhaps TRBD1 as D (5 bases). Germline V lookup: CDR1 SGHAT, CDR2 FQNNGV. CDR3 length: 13 residues. Deletions cut 5 bases from V and 4 bases from J, with 11 bases between. In DNA, the CDR3 is TGTGCCAGCAGCCCTGGCAGGGTAGAGACCCAGTACTTC. This encodes CASSPGRVETQYF. Full variable domain (rest looked up from reference TRBV11-2 and TRBJ2-5): EAGVAQSPRYKIIEKRQSVAFWCNPISGHATLYWYQQILGQGPKLLIQFQNNGVVDDSQLPKDRFSAERLKGVDSTLKIQPAKLEDSAVYLCASSPGRVETQYFGPGTRLLVL.

The chain joins TRBV18 to TRBJ2-5; TRBD1 agrees at 9 bases. The CDR3 spans 14 residues. Looked up from germline, CDR1 is KGHSH and CDR2 is LQKENI. Trimming took 5 bases from V and 5 from J; bases not matched to a gene: 6. CDR3 in amino acids: CASSGTGNYETQYF. For the CDR3, the DNA is TGTGCCAGCTCAGGGACAGGGAATTACGAGACCCAGTACTTC.

This clonotype has only a few counts. The V and J genes are TRBV2 and TRBJ2-7; the D gene could be TRBD1 or TRBD2 (5 bases each). V lost 6 bases and J lost 4, with 16 bases in between. Germline CDR1 is SNHLY and CDR2 is FYNNEI. There are 14 residues in the CDR3. This CDR3 reads CASSFGTQNYEQYF. CDR3 coding DNA: TGTGCCAGCAGCTTCGGGACGCAAAATTACGAGCAGTACTTC. The entire variable domain, with the rest obtained from reference TRBV2 and TRBJ2-7, is as follows: EPEVTQTPSHQVTQMGQEVILRCVPISNHLYFYWYRQILGQKVEFLVSFYNNEISEKSEIFDDQFSVERPDGSNFTLKIRSTKLEDSAMYFCASSFGTQNYEQYFGPGTRLTVT.

This clonotype was detected many times. The CDR3 is CSARDAGGGELFF. The CDR3 coding sequence is TGCAGTGCTAGAGATGCAGGAGGTGGGGAGCTGTTTTTT. V gene TRBV20-1 combines with J gene TRBJ2-2; D possibly corresponds to TRBD2 (5 bases). Deletions cut 0 bases from V and 8 bases from J, with 10 bases between. From germline, CDR1 is DFQATT and CDR2 SNEGSKA (reference sequence). The CDR3 is made up of 13 amino acids.

This clonotype was seen more than once but under ten times. The gene calls are TRBV5-1 and TRBJ2-7, with D perhaps matching TRBD2 (6 bases). The V end was cut by 4 bases, the J end by 9 bases, with 20 bases between. Germline V gene sequence: CDR1 SGHRS, CDR2 YFSETQ. This CDR3 spans 14 amino acids. The CDR3 loop reads CASSPVGGFQGQYF. DNA for the CDR3: TGCGCCAGCAGCCCGGTCGGGGGATTTCAGGGGCAGTACTTC.

This clonotype occurred a few times. This rearrangement joins TRBV6-1 to TRBJ1-3; the D is unclear. CDR1 and CDR2 (germline): MNHNS, SASEGT. The CDR3 totals 13 residues. V lost 6 bases and J lost 4, with 10 bases in between. In DNA form, the CDR3 reads TGTGCCAGCAGCCCCGGCTTCGGAAACACCATATATTTT. It codes for CASSPGFGNTIYF.

This clonotype was detected a few times. V gene TRBV2 combines with J gene TRBJ1-5, with a possible D match to TRBD1 (5 bases). This CDR3 is built from 13 residues. V lost 7 bases, J lost 13 bases, and 20 bases lay in between. Germline lookup yields CDR1 SNHLY and CDR2 FYNNEI. The CDR3 is CASNDPGTRAQHF. The CDR3 bases are TGTGCCAGCAACGATCCGGGGACTCGAGCTCAGCATTTT.

This clonotype was detected only a few times. One junction end disagrees with the germline gene, perhaps due to a read error. The rearrangement uses TRBV19 and TRBJ1-2, with a tentative D call TRBD1 (5 bases). Germline V CDR1 and CDR2: LNHDA, SQIVND (reference sequence). CDR3 size: 14 residues. The CDR3 is CASSIDRTNYGYTF. In DNA, the CDR3 is TGTGCCAGTAGCATAGACAGAACTAACTATGGCTACACCTTC.

This clonotype was found a few times. V usage is TRBV20-1 and J usage is TRBJ2-3; 10 bases line up with TRBD1. Germline V gives CDR1 DFQATT, CDR2 SNEGSKA (reference sequence). This CDR3 comprises 17 residues. J gave up 4 bases and V 0 bases, and 10 bases lay outside the gene matches. The CDR3: CSAREPGTGALADTQYF. The DNA of the CDR3 is TGCAGTGCTAGAGAACCCGGGACAGGGGCCCTCGCAGATACGCAGTATTTT.

The CDR3 loop reads CASSPWTGSYEQYF. CDR3 sequence (DNA): TGCGCCAGCAGCCCCTGGACAGGCTCCTACGAGCAGTACTTC. The chain joins TRBV5-1 to TRBJ2-7, with TRBD1 matching 7 bases. This CDR3 spans 14 amino acids. CDR1 and CDR2 from the germline V gene are SGHRS and YFSETQ. Unmatched junction bases numbered 4, after V lost 4 bases and J lost 0 bases. The full variable domain, rest sourced from reference TRBV5-1 and TRBJ2-7, is KAGVTQTPRYLIKTRGQQVTLSCSPISGHRSVSWYQQTPGQGLQFLFEYFSETQRNKGNFPGRFSGRQFSNSRSEMNVSTLELGDSALYLCASSPWTGSYEQYFGPGTRLTVT.

V is TRBV7-8 and J is TRBJ2-1, with 13 positions matching TRBD2. V gave up 6 bases and J gave up 6 bases; unmatched junction bases: 2. This CDR3 is 14 amino acids long. Germline V gene lookup returns CDR1 SGHVS and CDR2 FQNEAQ. CDR3 sequence (DNA): TGTGCCAGCAGGTGGACTAGCGGGAGCAATGAGCAGTTCTTC. It encodes CASRWTSGSNEQFF.

V gene TRBV6-1 combines with J gene TRBJ2-3, with D perhaps being TRBD1 or TRBD2 (5 bases each). Trimming removed 8 bases at V and 2 bases at J, with 17 bases between. The CDR3 length is 15 residues. The germline V gene encodes CDR1 MNHNS and CDR2 SASEGT. The DNA of the CDR3 is TGTGCCAGCGGACACGCCCCAGGGACCACAGATACGCAGTATTTT. Amino acids: CASGHAPGTTDTQYF.

There are a few counts of this clonotype. The chain joins TRBV20-1 to TRBJ1-5; 7 bases map to TRBD1. The CDR3 totals 14 residues. The V gene end was trimmed by 6 bases and the J gene end by 6 bases; junction bases not matched to a gene: 11. CDR1 is DFQATT and CDR2 is SNEGSKA in the germline V gene (reference sequence). CDR3 nucleotide sequence: TGCAGTGCCGACCTTCAGACAGGGTTTCAGCCCCAGCATTTT. This sequence encodes CSADLQTGFQPQHF.

The chain combines TRBV6-5 with TRBJ1-4, with D unresolved. Germline V gene data show CDR1 as MNHEY and CDR2 as SVGAGI. The CDR3 consists of 17 residues. The V gene lost 0 bases and the J gene lost 0 bases, with 11 bases spanning the gap. The DNA for the CDR3 is TGTGCCAGCAGTTACTCAGGAGTTCAGGCAACTAATGAAAAACTGTTTTTT. Amino acids: CASSYSGVQATNEKLFF.

This clonotype was counted only a few times. This chain uses TRBV6-5 with TRBJ2-5; D uncertain. Germline CDR1 and CDR2: MNHEY and SVGAGI. This CDR3 has 12 residues. V lost 5 bases and J 5 bases, leaving 9 bases between the germline ends. The CDR3 here is CASSSNVETQYF. The CDR3 DNA reads TGTGCCAGCAGTAGTAACGTCGAGACCCAGTACTTC.

The chain is built from TRBV7-2 and TRBJ2-1; D unresolved. The V end was cut by 4 bases, the J end by 4 bases, with 8 bases between. This CDR3 region has 13 residues. CDR1 and CDR2 from the germline V gene are SGHTA and FQGNSA. For the CDR3, the DNA is TGTGCCAGCAGCTACGGGCGGTACAATGAGCAGTTCTTC. It yields the protein CASSYGRYNEQFF.

The chain carries TRBV7-2 and TRBJ2-7; no clear D. The CDR3 sequence is 14 residues long. Germline V gene data show CDR1 as SGHTA and CDR2 as FQGNSA. V was clipped by 1 base and J by 0 bases, with 7 bases between them. The CDR3 sequence is CASSLEEHSYEQYF. As DNA, the CDR3 is TGTGCCAGCAGCTTAGAAGAACACTCCTACGAGCAGTACTTC.

This clonotype occurred a few times. V gene TRBV10-3 combines with J gene TRBJ2-1; maybe TRBD1 (5 bases). Germline V gene lookup returns CDR1 ENHRY and CDR2 SYGVKD. The CDR3 is 12 residues long. V lost 6 bases, J lost 7 bases, and 10 bases lay in between. The CDR3 nucleotides read TGTGCCATCAGCCTGACAGTAAATGAGCAGTTCTTC. Protein sequence: CAISLTVNEQFF.

The V call is TRBV2, the J call TRBJ2-1; perhaps TRBD2 as D (5 bases). CDR1 is SNHLY, CDR2 FYNNEI, per germline. V lost 6 bases to trimming and J lost 6 bases, with 27 bases between them. The CDR3 consists of 18 residues. The CDR3 DNA sequence: TGTGCCAGCAGCAAACATTTTCCGGGGAGCAGTTGGGGCAATGAGCAGTTCTTC. This sequence encodes CASSKHFPGSSWGNEQFF.

The V and J genes are TRBV6-1 and TRBJ1-6; 11 bases are a match to TRBD1. The CDR3 has 14 amino acids. The germline CDR1 and CDR2 sequences are MNHNS and SASEGT. V shed 8 bases and J 8 bases; nucleotides not matched to a gene: 5. The CDR3 DNA reads as TGTGCCAGCTGTCGGGACAGGGGGGATTCACCCCTCCACTTT. Encoded protein: CASCRDRGDSPLHF.

This clonotype was counted many times. This sequence joins TRBV12-3 or TRBV12-4 and TRBJ2-7; D possibly corresponds to TRBD2 (5 bases). V shed 0 bases and J shed 3 bases, with 12 bases lying between them. The CDR3 sequence is 15 residues long. The CDR3 sequence: CASSLAGSALYEQYF. CDR3 nucleotides: TGTGCCAGCAGTTTAGCAGGGAGCGCGCTCTACGAGCAGTACTTC.